One and the same sample provided the 5 T cell receptor beta chains below, sequenced in a study of blood T cells in healthy people across ages. A second about 6 to 11 cycle PCR used barcoded and J-beta primers. Each CDR3 protein is one row after TCRdb ran MiXCR on the 5' RACE reads. The table lists 650,000 to 800,000 distinct CDR3 sequences, around 43% of them singletons. The sequenced sample was blood. These receptors all stem from a man aged 55-75 years in good health.

In this sample, this clonotype turned up once. The gene calls are TRBV5-1 and TRBJ2-7; 11 nucleotides align to TRBD2. This CDR3 spans 16 amino acids. The germline V gene has CDR1 SGHRS and CDR2 YFSETQ. With V trimmed by 4 bases and J by 2 bases, 8 bases remained unmatched. The CDR3 nucleotides read TGCGCCAGCAGCCATTCTCTAGCGGGGGGAACCTACGAGCAGTACTTC. Its protein is CASSHSLAGGTYEQYF.

The J gene is TRBJ2-7, the V gene TRBV7-9; a possible D gene is TRBD2 (7 bases). V was shortened by 10 bases and J by 7 bases, with 23 bases between the two germline ends. The CDR3 covers 14 residues. Germline lookup yields CDR1 SEHNR and CDR2 FQNEAQ (reference sequence). The CDR3 region has the DNA TGTGCCATCCGGGGGGACAAAGTCTACAGTGAGCAGTACTTC. Its translation is CAIRGDKVYSEQYF. Together with reference TRBV7-9 and TRBJ2-7, the CDR3 gives the full variable domain: DTGVSQNPRHKITKRGQNVTFRCDPISEHNRLYWYRQTLGQGPEFLTYFQNEAQLEKSRLLSDRFSAERPKGSFSTLEIQRTEQGDSAMYLCAIRGDKVYSEQYFGPGTRLTVT.

The rearrangement uses TRBV6-2 or TRBV6-3 and TRBJ1-1; maybe TRBD1 (6 bases). V lost 7 bases and J 9 bases, leaving 27 bases between the germline ends. CDR3 length: 16 residues. CDR1 is MNHEY and CDR2 is SVGEGT in the germline V gene. CDR3 sequence (DNA): TGTGCCAGCAATAGGGGTCAGGGGCGCCTCGGGACCCAAGCTTTCTTT. Translating it yields CASNRGQGRLGTQAFF.

This clonotype occurred a few times. V and J are TRBV12-3 or TRBV12-4 and TRBJ2-7; tentative D call: TRBD2 (6 bases). The CDR3 covers 15 residues. Deletions cut 5 bases from V and 1 base from J, with 15 bases between. Here the CDR3 reads CASSRDLRVSYEQYF. CDR3 DNA sequence: TGTGCCAGCAGTCGGGACTTGCGGGTATCCTACGAGCAGTACTTC.

The V gene is TRBV20-1, the J gene TRBJ2-4; TRBD1 might be the D (6 bases). Deletions cut 1 base from V and 0 bases from J, with 13 bases between. Looked up from germline, CDR1 is DFQATT and CDR2 is SNEGSKA (reference sequence). CDR3 length: 16 amino acids. For the CDR3, the DNA is TGCAGTGCTAGAGGTGGACAGACACTAGCCAAAAACATTCAGTACTTC. Protein sequence: CSARGGQTLAKNIQYF.